This T cell receptor (beta chain) was sequenced in a study of tumor-infiltrating lymphocytes in primary liver carcinoma. Looked up from germline, CDR1 is SGHDN and CDR2 is FVKESK. The CDR3 is 17 residues long. DNA and RNA were both co-extracted from approximately 20-30 mg of bulk tissue that had not been sorted. Starting from about 0.5 ug of total RNA, TCR beta cDNA was produced with a primer in the constant region. Modified slightly, ARM-PCR produced TCR beta libraries over three nested multiplex PCR rounds. The two initial PCR rounds, roughly 11 cycles each, used TRBV1-TRBV30 forward and C-beta reverse primers. TCRdb passed the multiplex PCR reads through MiXCR, listing each CDR3 protein once. The profile covers about 100,000 distinct CDR3 sequences, with around 71% appearing a single time and roughly 12% taken by the ten largest. As concerns this clonotype: A much larger clone sits a single nucleotide away, making a read error possible.

The sequence was obtained from a woman aged 55-70 years with primary liver carcinoma and hepatitis B virus infection. Sequencing input: liver tumor tissue from sampling region 2. Documented subset: tumor region T2, inferior pole. The V and J genes are TRBV14 and TRBJ2-2; 9 bases align to TRBD2. The DNA of the CDR3 is TGTGACAGCAGCCTCCCCCTGATAGCGGGAGTTTCCGGGGAGCTGTTTTTT. It encodes CDSSLPLIAGVSGELFF.